This T cell receptor beta chain was profiled in a study of patients and donors after allogeneic stem cell transplantation. This clonotype was counted ten times or more. Trimming removed 1 base from V and 2 bases from J, with 8 bases in between. The CDR3 is 14 residues long. CDR1 MNHEY and CDR2 SMNVEV come from the germline V gene (reference sequence). TCRdb reprocessed the RT-PCR reads via MiXCR and lists one record per CDR3 protein. The table has around 200,000 distinct CDR3 sequences, around 41% seen once. This receptor was obtained from a human donor who was either an allogeneic HSCT recipient or a stem cell or donor lymphocyte infusion donor (not recorded which). It is not recorded whose cells these are; they may come from a transplant donor. Sequenced material: blood, either unsorted or a sorted T cell fraction (not recorded which). The chain joins TRBV27 to TRBJ1-2; D is unresolved. The CDR3 DNA is TGTGCCAGCAGTTTATACGGGCCGAACTATGGCTACACCTTC. Amino acids: CASSLYGPNYGYTF.